A single sample gave rise to the 18 T cell receptor beta chains below, sequenced in a study of neurological immune-mediated disorders. TCRdb re-derived calls from the 5' RACE reads in MiXCR, one entry per CDR3 protein. The table lists 50,000 to 55,000 distinct CDR3 sequences, around 4% of them singletons. Sequenced input: PBMCs. Receptor source: a man in his 60s with multiple sclerosis.

This clonotype was counted ten times or more. J is TRBJ2-3 and V is TRBV9; D could derive from TRBD1 or TRBD2 (6 bases each). The length of the CDR3 is 15 residues. Trimming left V 4 bases short and J 2 bases short, with 14 bases between. CDR1 SGDLS and CDR2 YYNGEE come from the germline V gene. The CDR3 nucleotides are TGTGCCAGCAGCCAGTTCGGGGGCCCCACAGATACGCAGTATTTT. This gives the protein CASSQFGGPTDTQYF. Combining the CDR3 with reference TRBV9 and TRBJ2-3 gives the whole variable domain DSGVTQTPKHLITATGQRVTLRCSPRSGDLSVYWYQQSLDQGLQFLIQYYNGEERAKGNILERFSAQQFPDLHSELNLSSLELGDSALYFCASSQFGGPTDTQYFGPGTRLTVL.

The rearrangement links TRBV6-5 to TRBJ1-2, with D unclear. The CDR3 covers 8 residues. Germline V gene lookup returns CDR1 MNHEY and CDR2 SVGAGI. Trimming took 7 bases from V and 10 from J, leaving 4 bases between them. The CDR3 coding sequence is TGTGCCAGCACCTCCTACACCTTC. This codes for CASTSYTF.

This clonotype has a count of ten or more. V gene TRBV12-3 or TRBV12-4 combines with J gene TRBJ2-7, with a tentative D call TRBD1 (6 bases). The CDR3 is 13 residues long. V was cut by 5 bases and J by 2 bases, with 10 bases left in between. This CDR3 is CASSTGTTYEQYF. Here the CDR3 DNA reads TGTGCCAGCAGTACCGGGACAACCTACGAGCAGTACTTC.

The table lists this clonotype with many counts. This chain uses TRBV27 with TRBJ2-3; weak D call: TRBD2 (6 bases). Per the germline V gene, CDR1 is MNHEY and CDR2 is SMNVEV (reference sequence). This CDR3 has 15 residues. Trimming took 7 bases from V and 6 from J, leaving 20 bases between them. The CDR3 protein is CASKRTGTPTDTQYF. In DNA form, the CDR3 reads TGTGCCAGCAAGCGAACCGGGACTCCTACGGATACGCAGTATTTT.

Concerning this clonotype: It may be a read error: a sequence one base away is much more abundant. The rearrangement joins TRBV5-1 to TRBJ1-1; D unresolved. The V gene's germline CDR1 is SGHRS and CDR2 YFSETQ. The CDR3 loop spans 12 amino acids. CDR3 amino acids: CDSSLKGTEAFF. CDR3 sequence (DNA): TGCGACAGCAGCTTGAAAGGTACTGAAGCTTTCTTT. Looking up the rest from reference TRBV5-1 and TRBJ1-1 gives the full variable domain: KAGVTQTPRYLIKTRGQQVTLSCSPISGHRSVSWYQQTPGQGLQFLFEYFSETQRNKGNFPGRFSGRQFSNSRSEMNVSTLELGDSALYLCDSSLKGTEAFFGQGTRLTVV.

The table lists this clonotype with many counts. The CDR3, as DNA: TGCGCCAGCAGCTTGGACGGCGGTGGGGTCTATGGCTACACCTTC. Protein: CASSLDGGGVYGYTF. This chain connects TRBV5-1 to TRBJ1-2; D is unclear. V dropped 0 bases and J dropped 4 bases, with 13 bases sitting between them. CDR3 size: 15 residues. CDR1 is SGHRS and CDR2 is YFSETQ in the germline V gene. Together with reference TRBV5-1 and TRBJ1-2, the CDR3 gives the full variable domain: KAGVTQTPRYLIKTRGQQVTLSCSPISGHRSVSWYQQTPGQGLQFLFEYFSETQRNKGNFPGRFSGRQFSNSRSEMNVSTLELGDSALYLCASSLDGGGVYGYTFGSGTRLTVV.

This clonotype was found many times. The rearrangement links TRBV5-1 to TRBJ2-7; D is uncertain. CDR3 length: 13 amino acids. V was clipped by 0 bases and J by 3 bases, with 7 bases between them. The germline V gene encodes CDR1 SGHRS and CDR2 YFSETQ. Here the CDR3 reads CASSLALGYEQYF. The CDR3 coding sequence is TGCGCCAGCAGCTTGGCGCTGGGCTACGAGCAGTACTTC.

This clonotype has more than one count but fewer than ten. J is TRBJ2-1 and V is TRBV15; 10 bases line up with TRBD2. CDR1 and CDR2 from the germline V gene are LNHNV and YYDKDF (reference sequence). V trimming: 3 bases; J trimming: 4 bases; junction bases outside the gene matches: 3. The CDR3 runs to 15 residues. The CDR3 region has the DNA TGTGCCACCAGCAGGAGTAGCGGGGGGTACAATGAGCAGTTCTTC. Translation gives CATSRSSGGYNEQFF.

This clonotype was seen at least ten times. The chain carries TRBV20-1 and TRBJ2-7; perhaps TRBD1 as D (5 bases). Looked up from germline, CDR1 is DFQATT and CDR2 is SNEGSKA (reference sequence). This CDR3 has 13 residues. Trimming took off 3 bases at V and 4 bases at J, with 13 bases between the two ends. The CDR3 coding sequence is TGCAGTGCTAGGAAGGGGTTTGGGTACGAGCAGTACTTC. Translation: CSARKGFGYEQYF.

The sample holds many counts of this clonotype. This chain links TRBV5-1 with TRBJ2-2; TRBD2 matches at 7 bases. Per the germline V gene, CDR1 is SGHRS and CDR2 is YFSETQ. This CDR3 is 14 amino acids long. The ends lost 7 bases at V and 6 bases at J; junction bases unmatched: 9. This CDR3 is CASRTRGIAGELFF. Written as DNA, the CDR3 is TGCGCCAGCCGGACTAGAGGCATCGCCGGGGAGCTGTTTTTT. The entire variable domain, with the rest obtained from reference TRBV5-1 and TRBJ2-2, is as follows: KAGVTQTPRYLIKTRGQQVTLSCSPISGHRSVSWYQQTPGQGLQFLFEYFSETQRNKGNFPGRFSGRQFSNSRSEMNVSTLELGDSALYLCASRTRGIAGELFFGEGSRLTVL.

This clonotype has at least ten counts. The gene calls are TRBV5-1 and TRBJ2-3; D unclear. Germline V gene lookup returns CDR1 SGHRS and CDR2 YFSETQ. The CDR3 is 14 residues long. The V end lost 5 bases, the J end lost 2 bases, and 12 bases lay between the germline ends. The CDR3 sequence is CASRWSGYTDTQYF. The CDR3 DNA sequence: TGCGCCAGCAGATGGAGTGGCTACACAGATACGCAGTATTTT.

This clonotype was found many times. This chain connects TRBV20-1 to TRBJ1-5; D possibly corresponds to TRBD1 (5 bases). The CDR3 totals 14 residues. Germline V gene sequence: CDR1 DFQATT, CDR2 SNEGSKA (reference sequence). V lost 0 bases to trimming and J lost 8 bases, with 14 bases between them. The DNA for the CDR3 is TGCAGTGCTAGAGATGGAGGGACCCAGGAGCCCCAGCATTTT. This encodes CSARDGGTQEPQHF.

This clonotype was counted many times. The chain combines TRBV20-1 with TRBJ1-2; 9 nucleotides agree with TRBD1. The germline gives CDR1 DFQATT, CDR2 SNEGSKA (reference sequence). The CDR3 runs 13 residues. The V segment lost 8 bases and the J segment 8 bases; nucleotides outside the gene matches: 12. The CDR3 sequence: CSPSQQGANGYTF. The CDR3 DNA sequence: TGCAGTCCGTCCCAACAGGGGGCGAACGGCTACACCTTC.

This clonotype is categorized as medium-sized (0.01 to 0.1%). The CDR3 DNA sequence: TGCGCCAGCAGTGAGCGTCAGGGAGCCCTGCAGTACTTC. This sequence encodes CASSERQGALQYF. The rearrangement uses TRBV10-2 and TRBJ2-7; perhaps D is TRBD1 or TRBD2 (5 bases each). The V end lost 2 bases, the J end lost 9 bases, and 14 bases lay between the germline ends. The CDR3 sequence is 13 residues long. Germline CDR1 and CDR2: WSHSY and SAAADI.

This clonotype was observed at least ten times. Here the CDR3 DNA reads TGCGCCAGCAGTTCCCGTCCGCAAGAGACCCAGTACTTC. It codes for CASSSRPQETQYF. V and J are TRBV5-1 and TRBJ2-5; D uncertain. Germline lookup yields CDR1 SGHRS and CDR2 YFSETQ. The germline V and J ends were trimmed by 5 bases and 2 bases, with 10 bases remaining between them. CDR3 length: 13 amino acids.

Many counts were recorded for this clonotype. The V and J genes are TRBV12-3 or TRBV12-4 and TRBJ1-1, with TRBD1 matching 7 bases. The J segment lost 0 bases and the V segment lost 8 bases, leaving 6 bases of the junction unmatched. The CDR3 contains 14 residues. The CDR3 DNA sequence: TGTGCCAGCTCGGGACAGACGTTGAACACTGAAGCTTTCTTT. Its protein is CASSGQTLNTEAFF.

The chain uses TRBV2 and TRBJ1-1; a possible D gene is TRBD1 (6 bases). V lost 6 bases and J 5 bases, leaving 16 bases between the germline ends. The CDR3 is 14 residues long. The germline V gene has CDR1 SNHLY and CDR2 FYNNEI. The CDR3 protein is CASSRLTGFTEAFF. CDR3 nucleotides: TGTGCCAGCAGCCGCCTCACAGGGTTTACTGAAGCTTTCTTT.

This clonotype was counted many times. This chain links TRBV5-6 with TRBJ1-1; possibly TRBD1 for D (5 bases). CDR1 SGHDT and CDR2 YYEEEE come from the germline V gene. V lost 2 bases and J lost 5, with 7 bases in between. The CDR3 is 12 amino acids. The CDR3 loop is CASSLRGTEAFF. Written as DNA, the CDR3 is TGTGCCAGCAGCTTAAGGGGAACTGAAGCTTTCTTT.